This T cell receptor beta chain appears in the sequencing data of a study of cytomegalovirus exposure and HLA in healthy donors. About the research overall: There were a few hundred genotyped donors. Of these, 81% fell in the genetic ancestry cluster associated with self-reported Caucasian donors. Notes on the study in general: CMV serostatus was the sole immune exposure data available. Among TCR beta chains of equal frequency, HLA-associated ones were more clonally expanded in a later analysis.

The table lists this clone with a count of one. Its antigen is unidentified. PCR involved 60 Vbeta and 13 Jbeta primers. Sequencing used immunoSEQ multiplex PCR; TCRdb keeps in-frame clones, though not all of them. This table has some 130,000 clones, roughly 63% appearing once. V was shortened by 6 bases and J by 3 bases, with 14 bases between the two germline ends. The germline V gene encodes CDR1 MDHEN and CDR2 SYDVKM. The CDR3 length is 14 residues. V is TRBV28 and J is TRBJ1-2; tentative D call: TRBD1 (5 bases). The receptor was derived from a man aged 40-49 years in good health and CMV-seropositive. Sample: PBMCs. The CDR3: CASSPLAGDYGYTF. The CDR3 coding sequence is TGTGCCAGCAGCCCGCTAGCGGGGGACTATGGCTACACCTTC.